This TCR beta chain was identified in a study of T cells in Graves' hyperthyroidism and ophthalmopathy. Study-level results: The model made its ophthalmopathy prediction, and onset followed a median about 6.8 months later. A model using 13 V-J features told ophthalmopathy apart from stable hyperthyroidism. Blood samples included most of the expanded thyroid clonotypes exceeding 0.001.

Worth noting for this clonotype: Its antigen is unknown.

Stable Graves' hyperthyroidism meant no ophthalmopathy progression within 18 months. RNA transcripts yielded amplified TCR beta CDR3 regions. A first-round RT-PCR of the TCR CDR3 used the HTBI primer set. TCRdb called the multiplex PCR reads again in MiXCR, with one record for every CDR3 protein. The sample has roughly 580,000 distinct CDR3 sequences, 40% to 55% seen once. This receptor was taken from a woman younger than 30 with Graves' hyperthyroidism. Sequenced sample: peripheral blood or thyroid tissue (not recorded which).

The CDR3: CASSESRKGSYEQYF. Here the CDR3 DNA reads TGTGCCAGCAGCGAAAGTCGAAAAGGCTCCTACGAGCAGTACTTC. The chain couples TRBV7-7 to TRBJ2-7; no firm D call. This CDR3 spans 15 amino acids. Germline V lookup: CDR1 SSHAT, CDR2 FNYEAQ (reference sequence). V was pared by 5 bases and J by 0 bases, with 14 bases between.